A selection of T cell receptor beta chains follows, all from one sample in a study of cytomegalovirus exposure and HLA in healthy donors. This table comes from immunoSEQ multiplex PCR, and its TCRdb copy is limited to in-frame clones, with some not included. The sample shows some 160,000 clones, 78% of them seen only once. The sample consisted of PBMCs. The receptors come from a male donor in good health and CMV-seronegative. The CDR3 runs from the conserved cysteine through the conserved F or W. D genes are given only for firm matches. Expanded clones get a size class; other rows say once, few or many, or leave the size out.

size	V	J	D	CDR3	DNA
-	TRBV6-1	TRBJ2-7	-	CASSEALGQYF	TGTGCCAGCAGTGAAGCTCTCGGGCAGTACTTC
-	TRBV5-1	TRBJ1-2	TRBD1	CASSRDSPNYGYTF	TGCGCCAGCAGCAGGGACAGCCCGAACTATGGCTACACCTTC
-	TRBV6-5	TRBJ1-5	TRBD1	CASRPTGTGSQPQHF	TGTGCCAGCAGGCCCACCGGGACAGGGAGTCAGCCCCAGCATTTT
-	TRBV7-9	TRBJ2-7	-	CASSLEGGSEQYF	TGTGCCAGCAGCTTAGAGGGGGGGAGTGAGCAGTACTTC
once	TRBV7-8	TRBJ2-3	TRBD2	CASSWTSGGVTDTQYF	TGTGCCAGCAGCTGGACTAGCGGGGGGGTCACGGATACGCAGTATTTT
-	TRBV5-4	TRBJ2-2	TRBD2	CASSWRLAGGSTGELFF	TGTGCCAGCAGCTGGAGACTAGCGGGAGGTAGTACCGGGGAGCTGTTTTTT
-	TRBV5-1	TRBJ2-1	TRBD2	CASSSGGGYNEQFF	TGCGCCAGCAGCTCGGGGGGAGGCTACAATGAGCAGTTCTTC
-	TRBV7-6	TRBJ2-1	TRBD2	CASSLRSSGGPNEQFF	TGTGCCAGCAGCTTAAGGTCTAGCGGGGGGCCCAATGAGCAGTTCTTC
-	TRBV12-5	TRBJ2-3	TRBD1	CAGGTGQGKTDTQYF	TGTGCTGGGGGTACGGGACAGGGGAAAACAGATACGCAGTATTTT
few	TRBV7-2	TRBJ2-1	TRBD2	CASSLVAGERQFF	TGTGCCAGCAGCTTAGTAGCGGGGGAACGGCAGTTCTTC
-	TRBV19	TRBJ2-1	TRBD1	CASSLDRVRNSEQFF	TGTGCCAGTAGCTTGGACAGGGTAAGGAATAGTGAGCAGTTCTTC
-	TRBV6-1	TRBJ1-4	-	CASSERAGGTANEKLSF	TGTGCCAGCAGTGAAAGAGCGGGGGGAACGGCTAATGAAAAACTGTCTTTT
-	TRBV5-1	TRBJ1-6	-	CASSLDQANSPLHF	TGCGCCAGCAGCTTGGACCAGGCTAATTCACCCCTCCACTTT
few	TRBV5-1	TRBJ2-7	-	CASSPGGQHEQYF	TGCGCCAGCAGCCCGGGAGGACAGCACGAGCAGTACTTC
few	TRBV29-1	TRBJ1-1	TRBD1	CSVGEQGARTEAFF	TGCAGCGTTGGGGAACAGGGGGCGCGAACTGAAGCTTTCTTT
-	TRBV19	TRBJ2-2	TRBD2	CASSSSGLNTGELFF	TGTGCCAGTTCGTCTAGCGGGCTTAACACCGGGGAGCTGTTTTTT